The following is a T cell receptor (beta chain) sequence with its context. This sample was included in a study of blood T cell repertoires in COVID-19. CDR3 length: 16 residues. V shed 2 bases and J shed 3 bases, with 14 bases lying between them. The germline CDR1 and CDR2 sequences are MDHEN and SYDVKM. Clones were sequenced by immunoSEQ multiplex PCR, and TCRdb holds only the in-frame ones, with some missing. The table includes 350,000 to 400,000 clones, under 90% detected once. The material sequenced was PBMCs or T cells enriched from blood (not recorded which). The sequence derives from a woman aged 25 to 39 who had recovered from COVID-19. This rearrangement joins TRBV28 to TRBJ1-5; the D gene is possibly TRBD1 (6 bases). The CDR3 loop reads CASSLPITGNNQPQHF. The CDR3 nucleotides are TGTGCCAGCAGTTTACCGATTACAGGGAACAATCAGCCCCAGCATTTT.